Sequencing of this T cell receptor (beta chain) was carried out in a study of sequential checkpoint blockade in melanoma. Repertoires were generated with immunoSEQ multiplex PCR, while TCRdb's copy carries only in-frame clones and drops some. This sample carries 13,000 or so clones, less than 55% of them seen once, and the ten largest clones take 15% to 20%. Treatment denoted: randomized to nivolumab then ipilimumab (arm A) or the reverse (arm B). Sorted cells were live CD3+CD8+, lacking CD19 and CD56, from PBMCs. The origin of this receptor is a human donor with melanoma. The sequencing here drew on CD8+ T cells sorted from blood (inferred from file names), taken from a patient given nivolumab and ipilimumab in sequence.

The CDR3 is CSARGATEAFF. CDR3 sequence (DNA): TGCAGCGCCCGGGGAGCGACTGAAGCTTTCTTT. The rearrangement joins TRBV29-1 to TRBJ1-1; D is uncertain. The CDR3 runs to 11 residues. Per the germline V gene, CDR1 is SQVTM and CDR2 is ANQGSEA. V lost 7 bases and J lost 5, with 11 bases in between.